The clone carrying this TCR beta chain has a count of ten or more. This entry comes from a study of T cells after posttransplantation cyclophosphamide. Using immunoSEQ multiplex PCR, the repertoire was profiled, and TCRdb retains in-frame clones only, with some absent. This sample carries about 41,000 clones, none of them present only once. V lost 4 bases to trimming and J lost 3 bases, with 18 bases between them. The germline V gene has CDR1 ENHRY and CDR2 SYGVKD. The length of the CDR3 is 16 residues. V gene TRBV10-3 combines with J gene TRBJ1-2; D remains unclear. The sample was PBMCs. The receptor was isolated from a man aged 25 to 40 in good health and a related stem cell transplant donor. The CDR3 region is CAISAFIFKRDYGYTF. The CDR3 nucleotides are TGTGCCATCAGTGCGTTTATCTTCAAAAGGGACTATGGCTACACCTTC.